These T cell receptor beta chains were read from a single sample in a study of blood T cell repertoires in COVID-19. Generated by immunoSEQ multiplex PCR, the TCRdb table keeps only in-frame clones and is missing some. In the table there are some 180,000 clones, 70% to 85% of which are singletons. What was sequenced was peripheral blood. The receptor source for this set is a human donor in a cohort sampled during active COVID-19. Both conserved end residues are trimmed from each CDR3. Each record gives: J gene, V gene, CDR3 protein.

>TRBJ2-1|TRBV27
ASTSGSYNEQF
>TRBJ2-2|TRBV28
ASRRGTSGTPTGELF
>TRBJ2-2|TRBV27
ASSFLGREGQTGELF
>TRBJ2-5|TRBV5-4
ASSLQAVQETQY
>TRBJ2-3|TRBV29-1
SVTLGLNTQY
>TRBJ1-4|TRBV7-9
ASSHGQVIATNEKLF
>TRBJ2-7|TRBV29-1
SVGGSGSLFGEQY
>TRBJ2-5|TRBV3-1/TRBV3-2
ASSQRLAGGPSQETQY
>TRBJ1-5|TRBV30
AWSSGTTSNQPQH
>TRBJ2-5|TRBV5-4
ASSLGQGLQETQY
>TRBJ2-1|TRBV30
AWNPLAGGVYNEQF
>TRBJ1-3|TRBV7-8
ASSLGGTTVPFSGNTIY
>TRBJ2-7|TRBV6-6
ATKTGTSGSYEQY